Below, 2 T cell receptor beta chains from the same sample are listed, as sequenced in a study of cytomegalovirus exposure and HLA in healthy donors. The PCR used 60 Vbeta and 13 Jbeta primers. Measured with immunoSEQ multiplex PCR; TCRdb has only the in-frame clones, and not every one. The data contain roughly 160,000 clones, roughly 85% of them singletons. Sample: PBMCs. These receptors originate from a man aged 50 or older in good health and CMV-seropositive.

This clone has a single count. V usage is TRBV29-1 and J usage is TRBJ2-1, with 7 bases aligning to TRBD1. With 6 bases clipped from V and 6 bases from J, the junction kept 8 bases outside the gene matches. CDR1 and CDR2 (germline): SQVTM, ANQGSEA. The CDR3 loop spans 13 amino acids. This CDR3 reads CSVAVTGPNEQFF. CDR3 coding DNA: TGCAGCGTGGCCGTGACAGGGCCCAATGAGCAGTTCTTC.

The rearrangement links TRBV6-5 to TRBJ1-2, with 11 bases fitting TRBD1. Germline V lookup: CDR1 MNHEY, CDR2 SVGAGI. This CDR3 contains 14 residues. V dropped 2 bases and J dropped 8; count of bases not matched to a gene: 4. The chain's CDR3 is CASSYPGQGEGYTF. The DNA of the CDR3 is TGTGCCAGCAGTTACCCGGGACAGGGGGAAGGCTACACCTTC.